Below are 17 T cell receptor beta chains sequenced from a single sample in a study of technical replicates of blood from several donors. Produced via immunoSEQ multiplex PCR; TCRdb's table is partial and in-frame only. Here the sample spans approximately 17,000 clones, roughly nine tenths being singletons. The specimen was PBMCs. The receptors originated from a human donor in good health.

The chain has TRBV10-1 and TRBJ2-1; TRBD2 matches at 7 bases. Germline-derived CDR1 and CDR2 are WNHNN and SYGVQD (reference sequence). This CDR3 is 17 amino acids long. V gave up 0 bases and J gave up 4 bases; unmatched junction bases: 9. DNA for the CDR3: TGCGCCAGCAGTGAGTCTATCGGGACTACCCTTTACAATGAGCAGTTCTTC. Protein: CASSESIGTTLYNEQFF.

The CDR3: CASSYSGREGDEQFF. Here the CDR3 DNA reads TGTGCCAGCAGTTACTCTGGCCGGGAAGGAGATGAGCAGTTCTTC. The J gene is TRBJ2-1, the V gene TRBV6-6, with TRBD2 as a possible D gene (5 bases). V was shortened by 0 bases and J by 8 bases, with 14 bases between the two germline ends. CDR1 MNHNY and CDR2 SVGAGI come from the germline V gene (reference sequence). The CDR3 is 15 amino acids.

The chain links TRBV5-1 to TRBJ1-1; TRBD1 matches at 9 bases. The CDR3 consists of 14 residues. V trimming: 1 base; J trimming: 5 bases; junction bases outside the gene matches: 3. Looked up from germline, CDR1 is SGHRS and CDR2 is YFSETQ. CDR3 sequence reads: CASSLQGQGTEAFF. The CDR3 nucleotides read TGCGCCAGCAGCTTGCAAGGACAGGGGACTGAAGCTTTCTTT.

The CDR3 DNA sequence: TGTGCCAGCAGATACACAGGGGAGTACGGTGAGCAGTTCTTC. It codes for CASRYTGEYGEQFF. The rearrangement links TRBV13 to TRBJ2-1; 7 bases line up with TRBD1. Per germline, CDR1 PRHDT and CDR2 FYEKMQ (reference sequence). This CDR3 spans 14 amino acids. After removal of 6 bases from V and 9 bases from J, the junction contained 11 bases not matched to a gene.

This clone has only a few counts. The chain recombines TRBV27 with TRBJ2-1; D gene ambiguous. The CDR3 covers 16 residues. V was clipped by 6 bases and J by 0 bases, with 15 bases between them. CDR1 and CDR2 from the germline V gene are MNHEY and SMNVEV (reference sequence). This CDR3 reads CASSPYRGISYNEQFF. CDR3 sequence (DNA): TGTGCCAGCAGCCCCTATCGAGGCATCTCCTACAATGAGCAGTTCTTC.

This clone has only a few counts. The chain is built from TRBV30 and TRBJ1-2; D might be TRBD1 (5 bases). Germline-derived CDR1 and CDR2 are GTSNPN and SVGIG (reference sequence). This CDR3 is built from 12 residues. V lost 1 base, J lost 6 bases, and 9 bases lay in between. The CDR3 DNA reads as TGTGCCTGGAGTGGGGGCGCGGATGGCTACACCTTC. Protein product: CAWSGGADGYTF.

J is TRBJ2-5 and V is TRBV19, with TRBD2 matching over 7 bases. The V segment lost 3 bases and the J segment 5 bases; nucleotides outside the gene matches: 6. The CDR3 contains 14 residues. Germline-derived CDR1 and CDR2 are LNHDA and SQIVND (reference sequence). In DNA, the CDR3 is TGTGCCAGTAGTATGAGGGAGGGCCGGGAGACCCAGTACTTC. Encoded protein: CASSMREGRETQYF.

The V gene is TRBV28, the J gene TRBJ2-7, with 11 bases fitting TRBD1. CDR1 is MDHEN, CDR2 SYDVKM, per germline. The CDR3 has 15 amino acids. J gave up 3 bases and V 5 bases, and 6 bases lay outside the gene matches. The CDR3 sequence is CASSAGTGGRYEQYF. The DNA for the CDR3 is TGTGCCAGCAGTGCCGGGACAGGGGGACGCTACGAGCAGTACTTC.

The chain has TRBV5-1 and TRBJ2-3; TRBD2 agrees at 10 bases. Germline V gives CDR1 SGHRS, CDR2 YFSETQ. CDR3 length: 16 amino acids. V gave up 0 bases and J gave up 1 base; unmatched junction bases: 2. CDR3 in amino acids: CASSLAGTSGTDTQYF. The CDR3 nucleotides read TGCGCCAGCAGCTTGGCCGGGACTAGCGGCACAGATACGCAGTATTTT.

This sequence joins TRBV7-6 and TRBJ2-1; the D gene is possibly TRBD2 (6 bases). The germline CDR1 and CDR2 sequences are SGHVS and FNYEAQ. CDR3 length: 16 residues. The germline V and J ends were trimmed by 1 base and 6 bases, with 16 bases remaining between them. The CDR3 region is CASSLDGGSLGNEQFF. The CDR3, as DNA: TGTGCCAGCAGCTTAGATGGGGGGTCTCTTGGCAATGAGCAGTTCTTC. Together with reference TRBV7-6 and TRBJ2-1, the CDR3 gives the full variable domain: GAGVSQSPRYKVTKRGQDVALRCDPISGHVSLYWYRQALGQGPEFLTYFNYEAQQDKSGLPNDRFSAERPEGSISTLTIQRTEQRDSAMYRCASSLDGGSLGNEQFFGPGTRLTVL.

The chain joins TRBV5-1 to TRBJ2-1; TRBD2 is a possible D gene (5 bases). Trimming shortened V by 0 bases and J by 4 bases, and 11 bases separated the two germline ends. CDR3 size: 15 residues. Germline-derived CDR1 and CDR2 are SGHRS and YFSETQ. The CDR3 nucleotides read TGCGCCAGCAGCTTGGTTGCGGGCGCGTACAATGAGCAGTTCTTC. It encodes CASSLVAGAYNEQFF.

This chain connects TRBV7-2 to TRBJ1-5; 8 bases are shared with TRBD1. V dropped 4 bases and J dropped 6; count of bases not matched to a gene: 8. The germline gives CDR1 SGHTA, CDR2 FQGNSA. The CDR3 sequence is 15 residues long. In DNA, the CDR3 is TGTGCCAGCAGCTGGGGGACAGGTGGAGGTCAGCCCCAGCATTTT. Its protein is CASSWGTGGGQPQHF.

The rearrangement joins TRBV10-3 to TRBJ2-5; weak D call: TRBD2 (6 bases). CDR3 length equals 13 residues. Trimming shortened V by 4 bases and J by 2 bases, and 8 bases separated the two germline ends. Germline V gene data show CDR1 as ENHRY and CDR2 as SYGVKD. The CDR3 DNA is TGTGCCATCAGTGTTGCGGGGCAAGAGACCCAGTACTTC. It is translated as CAISVAGQETQYF.

This clone was seen more than once but under ten times. This sequence joins TRBV2 and TRBJ1-2, with no clear D. Between the trimmed V and J ends, which lost 5 bases and 0 bases, there was a span of 10 bases. This CDR3 is 14 amino acids long. Germline loops: CDR1 SNHLY, CDR2 FYNNEI. CDR3 in amino acids: CASSLQYSNYGYTF. DNA of the CDR3: TGTGCCAGCAGTCTACAGTATTCTAACTATGGCTACACCTTC.

V and J are TRBV10-3 and TRBJ2-3; perhaps TRBD2 as D (5 bases). Trimming stripped 3 bases from V and 0 bases from J, with 19 bases between. This CDR3 spans 18 amino acids. Germline CDR1 is ENHRY and CDR2 is SYGVKD. The CDR3 protein is CAISDDLQRTLSTDTQYF. The DNA of the CDR3 is TGTGCCATCAGTGATGATCTACAGCGGACCCTTAGCACAGATACGCAGTATTTT.

The chain couples TRBV7-9 to TRBJ2-1, with TRBD2 as a possible D gene (6 bases). From germline, CDR1 is SEHNR and CDR2 FQNEAQ (reference sequence). This CDR3 is 15 amino acids long. V shed 2 bases and J shed 8 bases, with 16 bases lying between them. CDR3 DNA sequence: TGTGCCAGCAGCTTAAACGGAGGGAGGATGTATGAGCAGTTCTTC. Its translation is CASSLNGGRMYEQFF. Full variable domain (missing parts from reference TRBV7-9 and TRBJ2-1): DTGVSQNPRHKITKRGQNVTFRCDPISEHNRLYWYRQTLGQGPEFLTYFQNEAQLEKSRLLSDRFSAERPKGSFSTLEIQRTEQGDSAMYLCASSLNGGRMYEQFFGPGTRLTVL.

This chain uses TRBV6-4 with TRBJ2-1, with TRBD2 matching over 8 bases. Germline assignment: CDR1 MRHNA and CDR2 SNTAGT. The CDR3 sequence is 14 residues long. The junction had 6 bases not matched to a gene; V was cut back by 2 bases and J by 9 bases. CDR3 DNA: TGTGCCAGCAGTGACGGGACTAGGAAGGGTGAGCAGTTCTTC. Amino acids: CASSDGTRKGEQFF.